One T cell receptor beta chain is described in this entry. Its antigen is not identified. Disease duration was under 3 months in the ophthalmopathy patients, who also had a Clinical Activity Score of at least 3 and a NOSPECS grade of at least 4. Authors of the study amplified TCR beta CDR3 regions from RNA transcripts. HTBI primers were the set used in a first-round RT-PCR of the TCR CDR3. TCRdb processed the multiplex PCR reads anew with MiXCR; each CDR3 protein has one entry. The sample holds hundreds of thousands of distinct CDR3 sequences, less than 25% seen once. Germline values: CDR1 MDHEN, CDR2 SYDVKM. V dropped 7 bases and J dropped 9 bases, with 22 bases sitting between them. The length of the CDR3 is 14 residues. The sample is drawn from a study of T cells in Graves' hyperthyroidism and ophthalmopathy. About the research overall: Specimen type is peripheral blood, collected at initial diagnosis prior to any treatment.

Study outcomes and limitations: The model foresaw ophthalmopathy a median around seven months prior to onset. The blood repertoire included most of the expanded thyroid clonotypes above 0.001.

The sequencing input was blood. This sequence originates from a woman aged 70-85 years with Graves' ophthalmopathy. The rearrangement links TRBV28 to TRBJ2-7; TRBD1 might be the D (5 bases). The CDR3 loop reads CASTAPQGSWGQYF. CDR3 nucleotide sequence: TGTGCCAGCACCGCCCCCCAGGGATCCTGGGGGCAGTACTTC.